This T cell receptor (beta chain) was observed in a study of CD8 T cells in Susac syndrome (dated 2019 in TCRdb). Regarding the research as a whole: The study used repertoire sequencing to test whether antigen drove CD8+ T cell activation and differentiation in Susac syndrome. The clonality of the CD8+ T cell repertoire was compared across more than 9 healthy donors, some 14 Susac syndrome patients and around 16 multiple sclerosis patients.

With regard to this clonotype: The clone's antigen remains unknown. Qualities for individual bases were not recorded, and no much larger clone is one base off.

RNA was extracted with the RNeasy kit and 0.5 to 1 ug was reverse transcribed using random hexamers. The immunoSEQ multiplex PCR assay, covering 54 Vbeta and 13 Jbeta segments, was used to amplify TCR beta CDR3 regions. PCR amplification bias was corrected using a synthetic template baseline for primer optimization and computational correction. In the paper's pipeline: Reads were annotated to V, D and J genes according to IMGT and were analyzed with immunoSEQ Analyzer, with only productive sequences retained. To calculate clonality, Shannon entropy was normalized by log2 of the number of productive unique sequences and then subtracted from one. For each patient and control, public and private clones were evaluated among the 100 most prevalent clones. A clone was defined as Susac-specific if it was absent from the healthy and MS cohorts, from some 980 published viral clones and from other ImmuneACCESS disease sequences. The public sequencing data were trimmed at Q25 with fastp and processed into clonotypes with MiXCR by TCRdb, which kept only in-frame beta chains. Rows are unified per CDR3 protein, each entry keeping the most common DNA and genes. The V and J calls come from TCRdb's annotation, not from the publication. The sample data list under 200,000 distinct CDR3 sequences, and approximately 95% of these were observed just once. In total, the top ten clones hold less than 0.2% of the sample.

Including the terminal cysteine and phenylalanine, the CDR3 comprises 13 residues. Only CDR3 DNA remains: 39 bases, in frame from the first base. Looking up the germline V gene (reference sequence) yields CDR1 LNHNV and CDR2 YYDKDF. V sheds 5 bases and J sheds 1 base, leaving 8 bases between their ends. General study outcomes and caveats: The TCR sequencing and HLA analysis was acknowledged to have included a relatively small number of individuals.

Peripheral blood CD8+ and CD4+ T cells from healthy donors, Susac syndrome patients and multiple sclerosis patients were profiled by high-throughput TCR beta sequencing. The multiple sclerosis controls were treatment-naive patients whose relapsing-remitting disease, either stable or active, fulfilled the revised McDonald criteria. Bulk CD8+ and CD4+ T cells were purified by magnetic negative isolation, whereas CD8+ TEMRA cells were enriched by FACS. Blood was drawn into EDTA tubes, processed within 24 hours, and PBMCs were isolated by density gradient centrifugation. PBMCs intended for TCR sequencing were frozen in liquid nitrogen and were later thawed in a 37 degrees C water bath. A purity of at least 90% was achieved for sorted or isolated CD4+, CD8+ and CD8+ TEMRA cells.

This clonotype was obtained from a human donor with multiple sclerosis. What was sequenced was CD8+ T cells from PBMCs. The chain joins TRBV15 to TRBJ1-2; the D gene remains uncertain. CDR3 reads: CATSLRLNYGYTF. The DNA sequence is TGTGCCACCAGCCTACGCCTTAACTATGGCTACACCTTC.